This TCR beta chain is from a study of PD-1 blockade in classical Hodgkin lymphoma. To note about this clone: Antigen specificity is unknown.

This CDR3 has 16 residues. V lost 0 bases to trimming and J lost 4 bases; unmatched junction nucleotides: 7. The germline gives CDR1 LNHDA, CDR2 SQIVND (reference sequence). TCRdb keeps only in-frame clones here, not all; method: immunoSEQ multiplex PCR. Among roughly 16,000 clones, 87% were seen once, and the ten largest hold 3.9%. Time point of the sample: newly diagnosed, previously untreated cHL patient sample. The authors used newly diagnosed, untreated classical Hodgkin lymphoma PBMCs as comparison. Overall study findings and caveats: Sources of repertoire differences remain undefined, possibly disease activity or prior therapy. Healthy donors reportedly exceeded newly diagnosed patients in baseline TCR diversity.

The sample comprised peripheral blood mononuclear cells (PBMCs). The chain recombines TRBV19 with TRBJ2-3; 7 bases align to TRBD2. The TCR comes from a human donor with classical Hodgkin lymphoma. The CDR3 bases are TGTGCCAGTAGTATAGAGGGACTACCGAGTTCAGATACGCAGTATTTT. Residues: CASSIEGLPSSDTQYF. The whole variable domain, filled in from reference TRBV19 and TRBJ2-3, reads DGGITQSPKYLFRKEGQNVTLSCEQNLNHDAMYWYRQDPGQGLRLIYYSQIVNDFQKGDIAEGYSVSREKKESFPLTVTSAQKNPTAFYLCASSIEGLPSSDTQYFGPGTRLTVL.